This section outlines one T cell receptor beta chain sequence together with its context. The sample belongs to a study of shared T cell receptors in the human thymus. Repertoires were generated with immunoSEQ multiplex PCR, while TCRdb's copy carries only in-frame clones and drops some. The sample carries around 340,000 clones, 95% recorded once. Trimming left V 0 bases short and J 9 bases short, with 20 bases between. The germline V gene has CDR1 MNHEY and CDR2 SMNVEV (reference sequence). CDR3 length: 16 amino acids. The genes are TRBV27 and TRBJ1-1; no clear D gene. Sequences were obtained from thymocytes. This TCR was sampled from a human donor. The CDR3 sequence: CASSLSPTTHSGKAFF. CDR3 DNA: TGTGCCAGCAGTTTATCTCCCACGACTCACAGTGGTAAAGCTTTCTTT.